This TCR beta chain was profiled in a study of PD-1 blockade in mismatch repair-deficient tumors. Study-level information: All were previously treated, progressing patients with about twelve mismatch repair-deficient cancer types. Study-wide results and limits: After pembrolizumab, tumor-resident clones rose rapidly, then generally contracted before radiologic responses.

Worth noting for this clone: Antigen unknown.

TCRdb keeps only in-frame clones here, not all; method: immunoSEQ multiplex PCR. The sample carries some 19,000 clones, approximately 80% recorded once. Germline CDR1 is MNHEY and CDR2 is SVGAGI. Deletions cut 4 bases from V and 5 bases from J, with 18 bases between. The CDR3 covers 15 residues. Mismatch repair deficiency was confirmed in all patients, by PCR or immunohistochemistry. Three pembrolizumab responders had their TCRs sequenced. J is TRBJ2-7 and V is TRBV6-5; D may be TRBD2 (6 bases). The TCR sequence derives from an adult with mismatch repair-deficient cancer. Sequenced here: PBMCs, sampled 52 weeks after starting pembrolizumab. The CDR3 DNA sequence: TGTGCCAGCAGTTTTTCGAGATTCGGGGAGGACGAGCAGTACTTC. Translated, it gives CASSFSRFGEDEQYF.